The 3 T cell receptor beta chains presented below share a single source sample, sequenced in a study of blood T cell repertoires in COVID-19. Here immunoSEQ multiplex PCR was the method, and the copy in TCRdb shows in-frame clones only, minus some. The sample has tens of thousands of clones; 75% to 95% are singletons. Specimen: peripheral blood. Source of these receptors: a man aged 55 to 69 with acute or convalescent COVID-19.

This chain connects TRBV2 to TRBJ2-7; 7 nucleotides agree with TRBD2. V was clipped by 6 bases and J by 0 bases; unmatched bases: 5. Germline V gives CDR1 SNHLY, CDR2 FYNNEI. This CDR3 contains 14 residues. In DNA form, the CDR3 reads TGTGCCAGCAGGAGCGGGACCAACTCCTACGAGCAGTACTTC. Translation: CASRSGTNSYEQYF.

With respect to this clone: Other DNA sequences in this sample translate to the same CDR3. This chain links TRBV27 with TRBJ1-4; D is possibly TRBD1 (5 bases). Germline V gives CDR1 MNHEY, CDR2 SMNVEV (reference sequence). The ends were cut back, 3 bases at V and 5 bases at J, with 10 bases in the middle. The CDR3 sequence is 14 residues long. CDR3 DNA sequence: TGTGCCAGCAGTTTCCAGGGCCCGAATGAAAAACTGTTTTTT. Its protein is CASSFQGPNEKLFF.

The CDR3 bases are TGTGCCAGCAGCGTAGGCCCAGGGAGAGGGGGGGAAGACACCATATATTTT. Amino acid sequence: CASSVGPGRGGEDTIYF. This chain links TRBV9 with TRBJ1-3, with D perhaps TRBD1 (6 bases). Germline lookup yields CDR1 SGDLS and CDR2 YYNGEE. The CDR3 has 17 amino acids. V dropped 0 bases and J dropped 8 bases, with 21 bases sitting between them. Full variable domain (outside the CDR3, taken from reference TRBV9 and TRBJ1-3): DSGVTQTPKHLITATGQRVTLRCSPRSGDLSVYWYQQSLDQGLQFLIQYYNGEERAKGNILERFSAQQFPDLHSELNLSSLELGDSALYFCASSVGPGRGGEDTIYFGEGSWLTVV.